These T cell receptor beta chains were read from a single sample in a study of T cell repertoires in cytomegalovirus infection. These receptors have no known antigen. Each CDR3 protein is one row after TCRdb ran MiXCR on the reads. This sample has 450,000 to 550,000 distinct CDR3 sequences; approximately 40% occur once, and the top ten carry about 41%. This sample comprised cultured PBMCs, obtained from culture after CMV antigen stimulation. Receptors originate from a human donor in good health (CMV status not recorded). Some clones in this sample may be carry-over from other donors' samples. CDR3s include the opening cysteine and the closing phenylalanine or tryptophan. The D gene is left open where the match is weak.

>TRBV7-2|TRBD1
CASSWDREDNEQFF
>TRBV2|TRBD1
CAGRQGRVETQYF
>TRBV7-2|-
CASSLVPLASVPYEQYF
>TRBV6-1|TRBD1
CASSDRGTGKAGGYTF
>TRBV15|-
CATSRQLGTTTGGRREQYF
>TRBV12-3/TRBV12-4|-
CASSLREQSYTF
>TRBV7-2|-
CASSLSTTSNWYF
>TRBV7-8|-
CASSPRTVRNEKLFF
>TRBV7-2|-
CASSTASGKLFF
>TRBV6-5|TRBD2
CASSRAYIAGYNEQFF
>TRBV28|-
CASSFSEGLGTQYF
>TRBV6-1|-
CASRVGTGYGYTF
>TRBV4-3|-
CASSQDWGNTEAFF
>TRBV29-1|-
CSVTDGRPNEQFF
>TRBV15|TRBD2
CATSRDSPGLAGGPSTDTQYF
>TRBV6-2/TRBV6-3|-
CASSYNGLGEWDEQFF
>TRBV14|-
CASSQVPLRWDTQYF
>TRBV11-2|TRBD2
CASSPTSGRQIKYF
>TRBV5-6|-
CASSLVWNQETQYF
>TRBV12-5|-
CASGLVSGTGYTF
>TRBV3-1|TRBD1
CASSHDRGGGYTF
>TRBV7-2|-
CASTLPTDTQYF
>TRBV11-2|-
CASTEMGANTGELFF
>TRBV18|TRBD2
CASSPQLAGGENEQFF